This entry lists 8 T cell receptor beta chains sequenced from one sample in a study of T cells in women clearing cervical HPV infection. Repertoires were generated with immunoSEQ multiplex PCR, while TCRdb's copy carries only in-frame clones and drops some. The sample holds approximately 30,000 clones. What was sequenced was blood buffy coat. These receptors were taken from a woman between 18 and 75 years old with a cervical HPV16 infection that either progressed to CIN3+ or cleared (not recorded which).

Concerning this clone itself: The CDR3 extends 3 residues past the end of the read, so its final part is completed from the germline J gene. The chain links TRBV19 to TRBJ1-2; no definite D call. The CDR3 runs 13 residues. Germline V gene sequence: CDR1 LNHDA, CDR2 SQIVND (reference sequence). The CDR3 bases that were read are TGTGCCAGTAGTATAGTGGCCGCAGATACC. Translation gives CASSIVAADT. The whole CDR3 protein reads CASSIVAADTYTF.

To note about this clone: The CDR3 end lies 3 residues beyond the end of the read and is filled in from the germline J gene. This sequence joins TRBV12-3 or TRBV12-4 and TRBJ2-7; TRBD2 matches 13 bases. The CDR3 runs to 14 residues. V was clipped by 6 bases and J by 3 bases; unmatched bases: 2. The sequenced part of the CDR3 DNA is TGTGCCAGCAGGACTAGCGGGGGGAACTACGAG. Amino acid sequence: CASRTSGGNYE. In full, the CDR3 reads CASRTSGGNYEQYF.

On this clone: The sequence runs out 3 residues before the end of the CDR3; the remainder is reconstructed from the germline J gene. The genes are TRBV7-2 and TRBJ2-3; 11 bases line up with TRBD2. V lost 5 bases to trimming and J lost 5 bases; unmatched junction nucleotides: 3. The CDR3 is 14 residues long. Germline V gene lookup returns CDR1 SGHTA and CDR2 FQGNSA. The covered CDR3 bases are TGTGCCAGCAGCCCACTAGCGGGAGTAGATACG. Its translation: CASSPLAGVDT. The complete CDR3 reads CASSPLAGVDTQYF.

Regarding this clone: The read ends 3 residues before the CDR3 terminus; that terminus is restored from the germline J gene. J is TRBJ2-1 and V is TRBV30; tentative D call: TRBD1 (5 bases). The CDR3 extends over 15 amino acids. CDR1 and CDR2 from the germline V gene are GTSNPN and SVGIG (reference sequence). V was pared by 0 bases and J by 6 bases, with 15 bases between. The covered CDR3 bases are TGTGCCTGGAGTGTACAGGCAGACGCTGCCAATGAG. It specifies CAWSVQADAANE. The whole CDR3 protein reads CAWSVQADAANEQFF.

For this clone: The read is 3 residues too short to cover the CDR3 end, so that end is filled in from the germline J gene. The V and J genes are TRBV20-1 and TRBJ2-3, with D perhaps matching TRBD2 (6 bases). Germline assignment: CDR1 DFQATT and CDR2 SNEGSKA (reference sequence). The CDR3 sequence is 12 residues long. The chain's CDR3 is CSALGGVFSQYF. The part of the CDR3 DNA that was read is TGCAGTGCCCTCGGCGGGGTCTTCTCG.

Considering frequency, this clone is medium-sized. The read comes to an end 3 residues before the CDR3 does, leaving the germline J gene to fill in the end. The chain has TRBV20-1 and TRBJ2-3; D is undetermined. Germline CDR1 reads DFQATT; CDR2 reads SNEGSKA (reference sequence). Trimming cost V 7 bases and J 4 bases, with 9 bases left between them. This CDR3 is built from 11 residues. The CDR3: CSGFKADTQYF. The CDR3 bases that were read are TGCAGTGGTTTTAAGGCAGATACG.

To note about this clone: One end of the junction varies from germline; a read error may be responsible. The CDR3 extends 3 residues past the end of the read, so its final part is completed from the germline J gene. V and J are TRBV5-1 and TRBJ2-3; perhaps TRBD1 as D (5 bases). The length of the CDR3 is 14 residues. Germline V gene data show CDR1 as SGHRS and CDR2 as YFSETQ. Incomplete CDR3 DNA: TGCGCCAGCAGTGTGGGCAGGGATCCAGAGACG. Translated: CASSVGRDPET. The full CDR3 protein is CASSVGRDPETQYF. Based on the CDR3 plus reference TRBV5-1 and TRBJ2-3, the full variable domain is KAGVTQTPRYLIKTRGQQVTLSCSPISGHRSVSWYQQTPGQGLQFLFEYFSETQRNKGNFPGRFSGRQFSNSRSEMNVSTLELGDSALYLCASSVGRDPETQYFGPGTRLTVL.

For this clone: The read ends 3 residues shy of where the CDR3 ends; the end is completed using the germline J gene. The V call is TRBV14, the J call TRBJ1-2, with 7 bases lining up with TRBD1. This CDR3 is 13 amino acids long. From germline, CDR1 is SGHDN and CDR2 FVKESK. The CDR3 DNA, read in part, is TGTGCCAGCAGCCAAACCCGGAGGGGGCGA. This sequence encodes CASSQTRRGR. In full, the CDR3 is CASSQTRRGRYTF.